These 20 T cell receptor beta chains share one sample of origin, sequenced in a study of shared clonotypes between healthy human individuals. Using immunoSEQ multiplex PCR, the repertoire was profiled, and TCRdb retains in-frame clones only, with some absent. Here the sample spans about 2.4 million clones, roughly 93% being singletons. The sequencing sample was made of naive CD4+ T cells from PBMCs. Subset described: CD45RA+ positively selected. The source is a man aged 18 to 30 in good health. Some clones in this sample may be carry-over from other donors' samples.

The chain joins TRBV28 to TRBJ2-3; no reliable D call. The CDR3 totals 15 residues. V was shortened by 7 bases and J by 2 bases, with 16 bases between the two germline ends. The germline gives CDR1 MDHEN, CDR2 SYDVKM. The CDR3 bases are TGTGCCAGCACCCCCTCCGACGGAAACACAGATACGCAGTATTTT. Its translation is CASTPSDGNTDTQYF. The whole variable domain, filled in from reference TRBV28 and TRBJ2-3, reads DVKVTQSSRYLVKRTGEKVFLECVQDMDHENMFWYRQDPGLGLRLIYFSYDVKMKEKGDIPEGYSVSREKKERFSLILESASTNQTSMYLCASTPSDGNTDTQYFGPGTRLTVL.

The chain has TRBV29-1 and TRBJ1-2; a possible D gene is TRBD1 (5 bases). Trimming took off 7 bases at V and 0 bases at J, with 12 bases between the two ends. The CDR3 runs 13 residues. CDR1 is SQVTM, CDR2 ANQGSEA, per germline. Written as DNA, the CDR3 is TGCAGCGCCTTGGGGGGTGCTAACTATGGCTACACCTTC. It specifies CSALGGANYGYTF.

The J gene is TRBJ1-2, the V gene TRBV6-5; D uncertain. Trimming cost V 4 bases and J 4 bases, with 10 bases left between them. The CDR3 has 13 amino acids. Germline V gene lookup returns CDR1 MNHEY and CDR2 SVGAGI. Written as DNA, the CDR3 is TGTGCCAGCAGTTTTCGACGGCCCTATGGCTACACCTTC. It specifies CASSFRRPYGYTF.

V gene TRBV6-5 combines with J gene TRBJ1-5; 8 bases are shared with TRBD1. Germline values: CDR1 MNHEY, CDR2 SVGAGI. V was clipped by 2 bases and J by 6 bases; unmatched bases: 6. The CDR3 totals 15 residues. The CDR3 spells CASSYAGGAGQPQHF. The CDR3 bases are TGTGCCAGCAGTTACGCAGGGGGCGCGGGTCAGCCCCAGCATTTT.

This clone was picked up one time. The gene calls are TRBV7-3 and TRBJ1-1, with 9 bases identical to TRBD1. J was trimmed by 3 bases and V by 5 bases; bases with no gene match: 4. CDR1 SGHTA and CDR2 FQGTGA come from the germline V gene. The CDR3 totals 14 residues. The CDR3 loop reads CASSRGQGDTEAFF. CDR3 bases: TGTGCCAGCAGCAGGGGACAGGGAGACACTGAAGCTTTCTTT.

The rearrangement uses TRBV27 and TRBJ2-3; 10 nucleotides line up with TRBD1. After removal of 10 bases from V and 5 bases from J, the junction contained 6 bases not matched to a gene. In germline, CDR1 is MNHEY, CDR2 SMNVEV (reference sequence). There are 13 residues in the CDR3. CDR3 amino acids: CAIRTGGRDTQYF. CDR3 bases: TGTGCCATTAGGACAGGGGGAAGAGATACGCAGTATTTT.

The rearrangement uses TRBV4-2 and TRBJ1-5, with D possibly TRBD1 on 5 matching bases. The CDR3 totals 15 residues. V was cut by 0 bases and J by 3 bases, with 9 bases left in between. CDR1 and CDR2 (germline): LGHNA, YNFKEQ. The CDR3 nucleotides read TGTGCCAGCAGCCAAGATCCGGGGGACAATCAGCCCCAGCATTTT. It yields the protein CASSQDPGDNQPQHF.

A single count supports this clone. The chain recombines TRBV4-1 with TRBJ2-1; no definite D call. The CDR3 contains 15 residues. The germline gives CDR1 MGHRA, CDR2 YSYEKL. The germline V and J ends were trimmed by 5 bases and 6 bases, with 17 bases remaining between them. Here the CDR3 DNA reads TGCGCCAGCAGCTCAACACGTTTGGGAATCAATGAGCAGTTCTTC. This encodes CASSSTRLGINEQFF.

CDR3 protein: CASISASVGYLGYTF. The CDR3 nucleotides are TGTGCCAGTATTTCCGCCTCCGTGGGGTATCTGGGCTACACCTTC. The chain uses TRBV19 and TRBJ1-2; D uncertain. Deletions cut 7 bases from V and 8 bases from J, with 23 bases between. From germline, CDR1 is LNHDA and CDR2 SQIVND (reference sequence). This CDR3 comprises 15 residues.

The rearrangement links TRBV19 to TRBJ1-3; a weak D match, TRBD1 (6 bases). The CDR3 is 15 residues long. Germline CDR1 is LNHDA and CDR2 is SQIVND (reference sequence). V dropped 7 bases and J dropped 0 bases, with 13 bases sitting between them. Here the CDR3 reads CASNPRDNSGNTIYF. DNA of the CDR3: TGTGCCAGTAACCCCCGGGACAACTCTGGAAACACCATATATTTT.

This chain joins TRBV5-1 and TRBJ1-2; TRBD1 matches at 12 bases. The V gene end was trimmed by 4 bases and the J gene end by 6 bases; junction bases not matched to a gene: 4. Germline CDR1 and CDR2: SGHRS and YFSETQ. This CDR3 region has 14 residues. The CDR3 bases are TGCGCCAGCAGCGTCGGGACAGGGGGCAATGGCTACACCTTC. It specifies CASSVGTGGNGYTF.

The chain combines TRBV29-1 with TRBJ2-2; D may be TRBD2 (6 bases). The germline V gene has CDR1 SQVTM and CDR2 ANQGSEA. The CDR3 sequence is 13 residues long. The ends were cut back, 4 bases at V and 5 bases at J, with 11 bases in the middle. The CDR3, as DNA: TGCAGCGTTGGGGGACTTTTAACCGGGGAGCTGTTTTTT. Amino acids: CSVGGLLTGELFF.

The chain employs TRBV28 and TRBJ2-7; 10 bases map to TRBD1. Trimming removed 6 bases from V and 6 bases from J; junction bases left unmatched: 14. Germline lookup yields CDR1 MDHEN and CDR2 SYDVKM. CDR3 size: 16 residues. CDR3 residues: CASRPSDRGLFGEQYF. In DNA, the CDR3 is TGTGCCAGCAGACCCTCTGACAGGGGGCTTTTTGGCGAGCAGTACTTC.

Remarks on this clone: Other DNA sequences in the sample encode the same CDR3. The CDR3 here is CASSLGLAGGQDTQYF. The CDR3 DNA reads as TGTGCCAGCAGCTTAGGACTAGCGGGAGGGCAAGATACGCAGTATTTT. This sequence joins TRBV7-9 and TRBJ2-3; 14 bases align to TRBD2. The CDR3 is made up of 16 amino acids. Germline values: CDR1 SEHNR, CDR2 FQNEAQ (reference sequence). Trimming removed 1 base from V and 5 bases from J; junction bases left unmatched: 2.

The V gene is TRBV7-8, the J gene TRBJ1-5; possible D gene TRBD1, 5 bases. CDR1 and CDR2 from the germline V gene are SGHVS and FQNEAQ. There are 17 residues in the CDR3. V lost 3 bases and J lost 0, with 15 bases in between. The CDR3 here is CASSLEIGTYSNQPQHF. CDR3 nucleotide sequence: TGTGCCAGCAGCTTGGAAATAGGGACCTATAGCAATCAGCCCCAGCATTTT.

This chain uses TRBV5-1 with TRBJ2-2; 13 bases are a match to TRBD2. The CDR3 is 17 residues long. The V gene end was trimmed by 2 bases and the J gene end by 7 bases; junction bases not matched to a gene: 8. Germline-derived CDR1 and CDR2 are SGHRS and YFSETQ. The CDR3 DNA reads TGCGCCAGCAGCTTCCTAGGACTAGCGGGAGCGGGCGGGGAGCTGTTTTTT. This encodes CASSFLGLAGAGGELFF.

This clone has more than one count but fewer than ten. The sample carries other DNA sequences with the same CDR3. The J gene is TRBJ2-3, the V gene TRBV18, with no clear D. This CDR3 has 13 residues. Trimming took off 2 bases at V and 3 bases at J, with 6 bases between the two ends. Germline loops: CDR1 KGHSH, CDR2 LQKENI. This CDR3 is CASSPIGTDTQYF. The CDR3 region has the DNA TGTGCCAGCTCACCAATAGGGACAGATACGCAGTATTTT. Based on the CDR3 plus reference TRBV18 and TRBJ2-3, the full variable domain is NAGVMQNPRHLVRRRGQEARLRCSPMKGHSHVYWYRQLPEEGLKFMVYLQKENIIDESGMPKERFSAEFPKEGPSILRIQQVVRGDSAAYFCASSPIGTDTQYFGPGTRLTVL.

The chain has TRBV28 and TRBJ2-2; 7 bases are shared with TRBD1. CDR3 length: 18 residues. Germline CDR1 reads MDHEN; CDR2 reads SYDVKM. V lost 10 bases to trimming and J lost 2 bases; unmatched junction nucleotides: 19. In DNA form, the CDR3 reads TGTGCCACCCTCCCCCCCCTCGTACAGGGGATTAACACCGGGGAGCTGTTTTTT. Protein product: CATLPPLVQGINTGELFF.

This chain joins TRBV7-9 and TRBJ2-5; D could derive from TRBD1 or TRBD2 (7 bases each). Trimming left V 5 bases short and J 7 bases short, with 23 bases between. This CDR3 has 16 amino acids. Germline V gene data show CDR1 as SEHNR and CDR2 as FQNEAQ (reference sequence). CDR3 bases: TGTGCCAGCAGCGCAACAGGGGAATGGGGGAGGGCGACCCAGTACTTC. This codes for CASSATGEWGRATQYF.

CDR3 protein: CSVYEGSGALEAFF. Written as DNA, the CDR3 is TGCAGCGTTTACGAGGGCTCAGGAGCTCTTGAAGCTTTCTTT. The chain has TRBV29-1 and TRBJ1-1; D is ambiguous. The CDR3 length is 14 residues. V was clipped by 5 bases and J by 7 bases, with 20 bases between them. CDR1 and CDR2 from the germline V gene are SQVTM and ANQGSEA.